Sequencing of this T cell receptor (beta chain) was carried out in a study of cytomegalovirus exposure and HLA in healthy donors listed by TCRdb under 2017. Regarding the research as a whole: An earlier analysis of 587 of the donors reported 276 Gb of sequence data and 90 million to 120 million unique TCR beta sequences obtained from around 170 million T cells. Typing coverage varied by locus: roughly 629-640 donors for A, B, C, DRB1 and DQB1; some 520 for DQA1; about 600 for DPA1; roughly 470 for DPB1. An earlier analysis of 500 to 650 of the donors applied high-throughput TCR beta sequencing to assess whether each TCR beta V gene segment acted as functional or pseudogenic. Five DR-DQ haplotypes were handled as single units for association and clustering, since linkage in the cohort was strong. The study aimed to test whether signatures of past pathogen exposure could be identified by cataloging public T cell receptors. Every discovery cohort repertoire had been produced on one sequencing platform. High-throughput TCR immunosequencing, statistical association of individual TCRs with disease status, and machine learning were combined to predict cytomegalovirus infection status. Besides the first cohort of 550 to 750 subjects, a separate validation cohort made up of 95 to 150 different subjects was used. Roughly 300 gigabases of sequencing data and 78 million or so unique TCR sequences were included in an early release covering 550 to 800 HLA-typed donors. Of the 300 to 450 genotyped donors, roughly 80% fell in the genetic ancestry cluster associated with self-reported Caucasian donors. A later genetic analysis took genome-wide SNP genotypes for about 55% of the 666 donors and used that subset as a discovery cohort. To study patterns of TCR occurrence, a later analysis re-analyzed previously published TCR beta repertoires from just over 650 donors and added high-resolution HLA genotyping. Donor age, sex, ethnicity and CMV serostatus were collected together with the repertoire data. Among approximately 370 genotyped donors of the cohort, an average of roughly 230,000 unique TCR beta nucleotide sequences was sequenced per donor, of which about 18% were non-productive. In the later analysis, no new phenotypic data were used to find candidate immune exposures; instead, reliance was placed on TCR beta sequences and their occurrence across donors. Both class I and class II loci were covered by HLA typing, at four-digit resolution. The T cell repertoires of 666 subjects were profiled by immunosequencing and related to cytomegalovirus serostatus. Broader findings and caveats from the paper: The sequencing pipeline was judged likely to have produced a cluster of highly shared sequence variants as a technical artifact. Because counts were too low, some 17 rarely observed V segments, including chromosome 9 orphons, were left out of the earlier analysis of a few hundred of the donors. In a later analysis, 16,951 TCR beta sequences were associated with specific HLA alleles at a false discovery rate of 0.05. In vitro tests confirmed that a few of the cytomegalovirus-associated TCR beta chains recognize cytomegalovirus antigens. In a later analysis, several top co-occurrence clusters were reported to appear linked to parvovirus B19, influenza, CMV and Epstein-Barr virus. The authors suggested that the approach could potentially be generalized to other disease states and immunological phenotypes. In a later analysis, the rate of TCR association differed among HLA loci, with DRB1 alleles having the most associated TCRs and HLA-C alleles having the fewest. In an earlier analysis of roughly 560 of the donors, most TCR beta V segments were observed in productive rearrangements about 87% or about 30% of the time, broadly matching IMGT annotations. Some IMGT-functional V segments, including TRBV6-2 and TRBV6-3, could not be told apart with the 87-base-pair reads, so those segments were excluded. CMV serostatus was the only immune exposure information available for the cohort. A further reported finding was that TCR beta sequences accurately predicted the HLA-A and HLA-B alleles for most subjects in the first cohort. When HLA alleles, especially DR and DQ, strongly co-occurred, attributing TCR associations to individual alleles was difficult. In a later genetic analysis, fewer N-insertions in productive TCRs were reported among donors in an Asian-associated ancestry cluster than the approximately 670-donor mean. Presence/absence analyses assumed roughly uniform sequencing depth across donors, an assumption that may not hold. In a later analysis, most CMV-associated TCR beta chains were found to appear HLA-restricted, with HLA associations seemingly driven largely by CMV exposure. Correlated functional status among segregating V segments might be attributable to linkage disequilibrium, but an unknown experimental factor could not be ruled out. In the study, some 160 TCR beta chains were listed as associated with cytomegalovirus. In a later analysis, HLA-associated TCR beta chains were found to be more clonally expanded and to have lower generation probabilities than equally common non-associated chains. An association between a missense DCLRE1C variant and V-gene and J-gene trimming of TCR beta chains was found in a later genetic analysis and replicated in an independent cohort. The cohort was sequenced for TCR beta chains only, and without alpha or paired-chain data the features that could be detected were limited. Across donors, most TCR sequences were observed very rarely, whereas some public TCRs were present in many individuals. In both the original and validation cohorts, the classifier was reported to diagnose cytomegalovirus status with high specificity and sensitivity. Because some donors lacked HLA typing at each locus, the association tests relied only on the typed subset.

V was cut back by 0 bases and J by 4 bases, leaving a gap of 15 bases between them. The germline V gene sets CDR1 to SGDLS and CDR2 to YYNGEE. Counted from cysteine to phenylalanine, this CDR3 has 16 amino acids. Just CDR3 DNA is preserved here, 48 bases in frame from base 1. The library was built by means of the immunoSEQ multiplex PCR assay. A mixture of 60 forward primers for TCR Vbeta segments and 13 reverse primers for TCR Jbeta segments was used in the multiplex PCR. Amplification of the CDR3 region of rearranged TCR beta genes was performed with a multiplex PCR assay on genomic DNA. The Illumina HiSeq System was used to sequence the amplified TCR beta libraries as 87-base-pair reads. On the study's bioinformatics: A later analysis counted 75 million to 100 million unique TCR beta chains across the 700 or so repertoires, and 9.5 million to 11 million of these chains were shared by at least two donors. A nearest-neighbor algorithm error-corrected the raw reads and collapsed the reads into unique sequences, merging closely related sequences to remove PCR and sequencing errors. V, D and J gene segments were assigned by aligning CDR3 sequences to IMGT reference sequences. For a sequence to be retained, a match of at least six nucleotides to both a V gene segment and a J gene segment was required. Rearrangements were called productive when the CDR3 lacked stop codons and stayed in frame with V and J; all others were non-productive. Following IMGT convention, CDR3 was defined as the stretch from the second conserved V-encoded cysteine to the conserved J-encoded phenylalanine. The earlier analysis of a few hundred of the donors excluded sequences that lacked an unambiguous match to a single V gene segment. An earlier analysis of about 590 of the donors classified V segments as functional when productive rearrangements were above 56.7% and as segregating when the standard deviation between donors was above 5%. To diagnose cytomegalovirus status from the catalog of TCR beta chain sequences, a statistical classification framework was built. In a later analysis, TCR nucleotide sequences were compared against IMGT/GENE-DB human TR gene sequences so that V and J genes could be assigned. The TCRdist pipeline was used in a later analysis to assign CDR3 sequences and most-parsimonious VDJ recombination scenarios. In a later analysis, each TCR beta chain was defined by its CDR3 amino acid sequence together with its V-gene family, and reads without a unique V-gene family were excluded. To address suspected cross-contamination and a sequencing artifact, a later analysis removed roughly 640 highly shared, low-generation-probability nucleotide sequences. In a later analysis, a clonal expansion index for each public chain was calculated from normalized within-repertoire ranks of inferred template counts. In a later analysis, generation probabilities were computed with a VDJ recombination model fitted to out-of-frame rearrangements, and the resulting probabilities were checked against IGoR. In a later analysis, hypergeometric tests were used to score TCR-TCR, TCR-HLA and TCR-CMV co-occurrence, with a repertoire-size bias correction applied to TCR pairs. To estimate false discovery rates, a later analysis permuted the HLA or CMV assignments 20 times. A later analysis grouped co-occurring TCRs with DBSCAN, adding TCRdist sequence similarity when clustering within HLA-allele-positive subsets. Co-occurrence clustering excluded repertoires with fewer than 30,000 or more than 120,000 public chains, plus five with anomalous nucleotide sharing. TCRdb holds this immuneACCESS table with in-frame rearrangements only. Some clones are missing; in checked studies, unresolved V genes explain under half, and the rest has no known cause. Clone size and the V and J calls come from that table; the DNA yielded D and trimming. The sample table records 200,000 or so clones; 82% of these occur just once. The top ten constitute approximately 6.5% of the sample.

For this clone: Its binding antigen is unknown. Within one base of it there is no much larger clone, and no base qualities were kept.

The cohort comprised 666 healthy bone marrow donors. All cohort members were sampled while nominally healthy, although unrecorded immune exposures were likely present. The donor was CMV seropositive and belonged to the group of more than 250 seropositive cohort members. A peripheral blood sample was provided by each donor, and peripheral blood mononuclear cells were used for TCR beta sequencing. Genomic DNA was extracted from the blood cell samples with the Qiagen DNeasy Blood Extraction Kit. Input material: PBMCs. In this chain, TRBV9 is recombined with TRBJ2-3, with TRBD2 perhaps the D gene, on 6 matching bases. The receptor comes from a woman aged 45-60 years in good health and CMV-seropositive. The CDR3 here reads CASSVVVAVPSDTQYF. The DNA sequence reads TGTGCCAGCAGCGTAGTAGTAGCGGTCCCCTCAGATACGCAGTATTTT. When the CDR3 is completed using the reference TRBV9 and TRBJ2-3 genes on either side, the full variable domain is DSGVTQTPKHLITATGQRVTLRCSPRSGDLSVYWYQQSLDQGLQFLIQYYNGEERAKGNILERFSAQQFPDLHSELNLSSLELGDSALYFCASSVVVAVPSDTQYFGPGTRLTVL.